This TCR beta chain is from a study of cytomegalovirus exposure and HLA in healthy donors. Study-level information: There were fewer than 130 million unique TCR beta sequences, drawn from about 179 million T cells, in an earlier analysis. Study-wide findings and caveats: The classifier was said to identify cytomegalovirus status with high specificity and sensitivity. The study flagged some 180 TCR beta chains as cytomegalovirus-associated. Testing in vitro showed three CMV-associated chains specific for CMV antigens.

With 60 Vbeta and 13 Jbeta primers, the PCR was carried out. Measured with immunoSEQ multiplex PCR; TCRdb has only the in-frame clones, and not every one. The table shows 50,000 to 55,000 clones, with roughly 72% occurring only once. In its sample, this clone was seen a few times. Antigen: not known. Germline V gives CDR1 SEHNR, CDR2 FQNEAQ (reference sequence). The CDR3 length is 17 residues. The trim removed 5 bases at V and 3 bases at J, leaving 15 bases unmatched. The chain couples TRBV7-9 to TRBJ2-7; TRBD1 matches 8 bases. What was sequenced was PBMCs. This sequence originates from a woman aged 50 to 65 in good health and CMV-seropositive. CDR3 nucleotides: TGTGCCAGCAGCCCCCTCCAGTCCGGGACAGGCTACTACGAGCAGTACTTC. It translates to CASSPLQSGTGYYEQYF.